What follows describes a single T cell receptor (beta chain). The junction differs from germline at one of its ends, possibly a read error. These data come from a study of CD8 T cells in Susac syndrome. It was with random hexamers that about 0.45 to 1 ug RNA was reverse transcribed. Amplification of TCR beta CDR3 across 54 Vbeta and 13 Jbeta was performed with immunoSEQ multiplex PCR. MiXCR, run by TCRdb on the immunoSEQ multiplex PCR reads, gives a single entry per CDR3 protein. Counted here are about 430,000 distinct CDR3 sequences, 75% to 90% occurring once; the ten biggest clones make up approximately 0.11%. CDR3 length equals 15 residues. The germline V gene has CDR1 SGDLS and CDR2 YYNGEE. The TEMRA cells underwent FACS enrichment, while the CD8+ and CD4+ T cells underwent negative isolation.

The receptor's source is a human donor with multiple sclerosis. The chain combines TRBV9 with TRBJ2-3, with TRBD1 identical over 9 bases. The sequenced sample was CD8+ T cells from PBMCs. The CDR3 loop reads CASSPTGGVTDTLYF. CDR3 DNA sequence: TGTGCCAGCAGCCCCACAGGGGGCGTGACAGATACGCTGTATTTT.